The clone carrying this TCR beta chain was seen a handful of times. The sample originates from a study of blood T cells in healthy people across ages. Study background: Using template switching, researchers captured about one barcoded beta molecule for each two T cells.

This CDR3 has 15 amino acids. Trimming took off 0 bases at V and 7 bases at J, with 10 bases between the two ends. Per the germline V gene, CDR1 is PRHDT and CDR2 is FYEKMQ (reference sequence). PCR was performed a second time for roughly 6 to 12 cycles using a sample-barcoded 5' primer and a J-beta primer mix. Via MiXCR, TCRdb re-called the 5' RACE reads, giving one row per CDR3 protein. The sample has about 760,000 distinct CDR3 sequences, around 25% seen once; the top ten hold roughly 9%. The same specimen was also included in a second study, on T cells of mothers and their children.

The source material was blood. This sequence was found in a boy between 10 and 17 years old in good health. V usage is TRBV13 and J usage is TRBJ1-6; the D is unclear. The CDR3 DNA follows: TGTGCCAGCAGCTTAGGGGCCAGGCGGAATTCACCCCTCCACTTT. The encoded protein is CASSLGARRNSPLHF. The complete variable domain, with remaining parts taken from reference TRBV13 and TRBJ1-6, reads AAGVIQSPRHLIKEKRETATLKCYPIPRHDTVYWYQQGPGQDPQFLISFYEKMQSDKGSIPDRFSAQQFSDYHSELNMSSLELGDSALYFCASSLGARRNSPLHFGNGTRLTVT.